The 14 T cell receptor beta chains below all came from one sample that was sequenced in a study of T cells in tuberculosis. Profiling relied on immunoSEQ multiplex PCR, and the TCRdb table lists in-frame clones only, not all of them. Among 24,000 or so clones listed, nearly 97% were seen once. Input material: PBMCs. Every receptor here comes from a donor between 10 and 35 years old with latent tuberculosis or without tuberculosis infection.

The genes are TRBV5-1 and TRBJ2-5, with 14 positions matching TRBD2. The junction had 5 bases not matched to a gene; V was cut back by 1 base and J by 3 bases. The CDR3 spans 17 residues. Germline values: CDR1 SGHRS, CDR2 YFSETQ. The CDR3 sequence is CASSLYGLAGGEETQYF. The CDR3 DNA sequence: TGCGCCAGCAGCTTGTATGGACTAGCGGGGGGAGAAGAGACCCAGTACTTC.

The chain recombines TRBV15 with TRBJ1-3; D ambiguous. V was clipped by 8 bases and J by 0 bases, with 11 bases between them. CDR1 LNHNV and CDR2 YYDKDF come from the germline V gene (reference sequence). This CDR3 spans 14 amino acids. As DNA, the CDR3 is TGTGCCACCCGTAGCACAAGCTCTGGAAACACCATATATTTT. Residues: CATRSTSSGNTIYF.

As regards this clone: The germline gene is not matched at one end of the junction; a read error may be the cause. The genes are TRBV7-6 and TRBJ2-7, with D possibly TRBD1 on 7 matching bases. Germline assignment: CDR1 SGHVS and CDR2 FNYEAQ. This CDR3 is built from 13 residues. The CDR3 coding sequence is TGTGCCAGCAGCAGCGGACAGGACTACGGGCAGTACTTC. It is translated as CASSSGQDYGQYF. Combining the CDR3 with reference TRBV7-6 and TRBJ2-7 gives the whole variable domain GAGVSQSPRYKVTKRGQDVALRCDPISGHVSLYWYRQALGQGPEFLTYFNYEAQQDKSGLPNDRFSAERPEGSISTLTIQRTEQRDSAMYRCASSSGQDYGQYFGPGTRLTVT.

V is TRBV6-5 and J is TRBJ2-7; 8 bases line up with TRBD2. Germline assignment: CDR1 MNHEY and CDR2 SVGAGI. V trimming: 8 bases; J trimming: 2 bases; junction bases outside the gene matches: 5. The CDR3 contains 13 residues. CDR3 nucleotides: TGTGCCAGCGGCGACGGGGGGGCCTACGAGCAGTACTTC. It is translated as CASGDGGAYEQYF.

The gene calls are TRBV7-9 and TRBJ2-7; no clear D gene. This CDR3 comprises 11 residues. V was pared by 5 bases and J by 3 bases, with 5 bases between. Germline-derived CDR1 and CDR2 are SEHNR and FQNEAQ (reference sequence). The DNA for the CDR3 is TGTGCCAGCAGCACCGACTACGAGCAGTACGTC. The encoded protein is CASSTDYEQYV.

The chain recombines TRBV6-5 with TRBJ2-1, with a tentative D call TRBD1 (6 bases). The CDR3 spans 13 residues. V lost 6 bases, J lost 4 bases, and 10 bases lay in between. Germline V gives CDR1 MNHEY, CDR2 SVGAGI. In nucleotides, the CDR3 is TGTGCCAGCAGGGAGCAGGGGTACAATGAGCAGTTCTTC. This gives the protein CASREQGYNEQFF.

This clone was seen only once. V usage is TRBV7-3 and J usage is TRBJ2-2; 11 bases map to TRBD1. The CDR3 contains 15 residues. Germline loops: CDR1 SGHTA, CDR2 FQGTGA. J gave up 6 bases and V 5 bases, and 5 bases lay outside the gene matches. Here the CDR3 reads CASSPRDRGAGELFF. DNA of the CDR3: TGTGCCAGCAGCCCCAGGGACAGGGGGGCCGGGGAGCTGTTTTTT.

This clone was detected once. The chain has TRBV6-6 and TRBJ1-2; the D gene is possibly TRBD1 (5 bases). V was shortened by 6 bases and J by 4 bases, with 12 bases between the two germline ends. CDR1 and CDR2 from the germline V gene are MNHNY and SVGAGI (reference sequence). CDR3 length: 13 amino acids. The CDR3 DNA is TGTGCCAGCAGATTTGGGGCCCTCTATGGCTACACCTTC. Amino acids: CASRFGALYGYTF.

The chain recombines TRBV11-2 with TRBJ2-7; TRBD1 is a possible D gene (5 bases). The CDR3 is made up of 15 amino acids. The V gene's germline CDR1 is SGHAT and CDR2 FQNNGV. V was pared by 0 bases and J by 3 bases, with 12 bases between. CDR3 in amino acids: CASSLEGVTYYEQYF. The CDR3 DNA follows: TGTGCCAGCAGCTTAGAAGGGGTGACATACTACGAGCAGTACTTC.

This chain links TRBV4-1 with TRBJ2-4; tentative D call: TRBD2 (6 bases). The CDR3 has 14 residues. The V end was cut by 4 bases, the J end by 0 bases, with 7 bases between. CDR1 MGHRA and CDR2 YSYEKL come from the germline V gene. The CDR3 nucleotides read TGCGCCAGCAGCCTGGGGGGAGCCAAAAACATTCAGTACTTC. It codes for CASSLGGAKNIQYF.

The chain has TRBV9 and TRBJ2-3, with 10 bases matching TRBD2. Trimming cost V 4 bases and J 9 bases; bases outside gene matches: 14. CDR1 is SGDLS, CDR2 YYNGEE, per germline. CDR3 length equals 16 residues. For the CDR3, the DNA is TGTGCCAGCAGCATAAATCTAGCGGGGGAAGGAGTAACGCAGTATTTT. This codes for CASSINLAGEGVTQYF. The whole variable domain, remainder taken from reference TRBV9 and TRBJ2-3, is DSGVTQTPKHLITATGQRVTLRCSPRSGDLSVYWYQQSLDQGLQFLIQYYNGEERAKGNILERFSAQQFPDLHSELNLSSLELGDSALYFCASSINLAGEGVTQYFGPGTRLTVL.

This clone was observed a single time. The chain combines TRBV9 with TRBJ1-1; 7 nucleotides line up with TRBD1. The germline gives CDR1 SGDLS, CDR2 YYNGEE. Trimming at V came to 4 bases and at J to 4 bases, leaving 16 bases not matched to a gene. The CDR3 consists of 17 residues. The CDR3 nucleotides read TGTGCCAGCAGCCCCAGCATGGGGGACAGCGGCCGCACTGAAGCTTTCTTT. Residues: CASSPSMGDSGRTEAFF.

The rearrangement joins TRBV7-9 to TRBJ2-1; 9 positions agree with TRBD1. After removal of 2 bases from V and 9 bases from J, the junction contained 8 bases not matched to a gene. Per germline, CDR1 SEHNR and CDR2 FQNEAQ (reference sequence). CDR3 length equals 15 residues. CDR3 bases: TGTGCCAGCAGCTTACGGGGGGACAGGGCCCCTGAGCAGTTCTTC. Translation: CASSLRGDRAPEQFF.

The V call is TRBV11-2, the J call TRBJ1-2; D uncertain. Germline lookup yields CDR1 SGHAT and CDR2 FQNNGV. This CDR3 has 13 amino acids. V was clipped by 8 bases and J by 3 bases, with 13 bases between them. The CDR3 loop is CASSALWDYGYTF. The CDR3 DNA follows: TGTGCCAGCTCAGCGTTATGGGACTATGGCTACACCTTC.